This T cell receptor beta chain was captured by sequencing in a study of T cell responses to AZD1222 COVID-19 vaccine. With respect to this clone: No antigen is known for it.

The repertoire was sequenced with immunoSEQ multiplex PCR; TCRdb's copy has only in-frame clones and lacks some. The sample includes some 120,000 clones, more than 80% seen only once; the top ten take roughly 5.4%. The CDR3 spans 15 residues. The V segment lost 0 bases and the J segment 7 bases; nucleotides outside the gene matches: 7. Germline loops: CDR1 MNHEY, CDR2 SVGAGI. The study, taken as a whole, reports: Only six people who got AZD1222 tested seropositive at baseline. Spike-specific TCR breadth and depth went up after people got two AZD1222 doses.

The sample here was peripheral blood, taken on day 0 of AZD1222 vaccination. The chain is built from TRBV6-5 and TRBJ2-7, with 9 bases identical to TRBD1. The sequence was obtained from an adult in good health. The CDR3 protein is CASSYSGQGFAEQYF. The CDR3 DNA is TGTGCCAGCAGTTACTCGGGACAGGGATTCGCAGAGCAGTACTTC.